This T cell receptor (beta chain) is from a study of T-cell memory formation after mild COVID-19. Turning to the study itself: There were largely donor-specific TCR clusters.

Points on this clonotype: Its antigen remains unknown.

Findings and caveats of the study: The CD4+ clones that contracted clustered mainly within CM and EM, and the CD8+ clones concentrated in EMRA. The study found balanced CD4/CD8 in clones contracting day 15 to 85 and a CD4+ lean in later expanders. Some clones that responded were present in memory (sampled pre-infection), which suggests cross-reactive memory joined.

TCRdb itself ran the 5' RACE reads through MiXCR, one entry per CDR3 protein. The profile shows 350,000 or so distinct CDR3 sequences, under 15% of them singletons. The clonotype comes from a man between 18 and 35 years old who had mild COVID-19 (a few samples of this study predate the infection). Cell type and time point are not known. Sequencing used PBMCs or a T cell subset sorted from them (not recorded which).

This CDR3 reads CASSLGLAGGPVDTQYF. The CDR3 DNA follows: TGTGCCAGCAGCTTAGGACTAGCGGGGGGGCCAGTAGATACGCAGTATTTT. The rearrangement uses TRBV7-2 and TRBJ2-3; 14 positions agree with TRBD2. Germline values: CDR1 SGHTA, CDR2 FQGNSA. V lost 1 base, J lost 5 bases, and 5 bases stayed unmatched. The CDR3 contains 17 residues.